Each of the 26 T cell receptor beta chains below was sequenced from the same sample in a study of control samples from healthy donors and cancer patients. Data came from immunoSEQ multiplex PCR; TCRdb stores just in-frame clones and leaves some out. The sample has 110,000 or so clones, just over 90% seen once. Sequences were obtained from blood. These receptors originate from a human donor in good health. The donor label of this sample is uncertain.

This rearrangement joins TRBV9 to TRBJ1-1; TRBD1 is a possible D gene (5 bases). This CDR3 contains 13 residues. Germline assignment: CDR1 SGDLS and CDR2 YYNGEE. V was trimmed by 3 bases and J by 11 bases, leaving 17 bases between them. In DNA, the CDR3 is TGTGCCAGCAGCGCGTGGGGGGAAAGTACGGCTTTCTTT. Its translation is CASSAWGESTAFF.

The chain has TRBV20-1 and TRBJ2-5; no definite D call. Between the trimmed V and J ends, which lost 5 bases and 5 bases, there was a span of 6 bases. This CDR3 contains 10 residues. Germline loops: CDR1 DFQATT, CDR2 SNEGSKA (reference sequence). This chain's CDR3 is CSAGLETQYF. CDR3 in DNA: TGCAGTGCTGGGCTGGAGACCCAGTACTTC.

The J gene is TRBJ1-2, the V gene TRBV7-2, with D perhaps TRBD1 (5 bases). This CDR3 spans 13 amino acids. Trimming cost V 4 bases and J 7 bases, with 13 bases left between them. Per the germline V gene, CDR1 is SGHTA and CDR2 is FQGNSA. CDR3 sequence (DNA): TGTGCCAGCAGCTATGATAGGGGAACTGGCTACACCTTC. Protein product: CASSYDRGTGYTF.

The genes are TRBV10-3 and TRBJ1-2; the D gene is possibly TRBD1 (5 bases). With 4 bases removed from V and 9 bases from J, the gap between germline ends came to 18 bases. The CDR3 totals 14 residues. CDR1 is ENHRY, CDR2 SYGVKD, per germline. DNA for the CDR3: TGTGCCATCAGTGTTGGGGCCGGGCCAGGTAGCTACACCTTC. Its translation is CAISVGAGPGSYTF.

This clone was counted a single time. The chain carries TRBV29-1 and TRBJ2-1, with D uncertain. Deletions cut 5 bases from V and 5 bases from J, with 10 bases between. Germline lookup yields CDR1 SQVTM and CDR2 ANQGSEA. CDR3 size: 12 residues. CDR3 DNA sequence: TGCAGCGTTTTACGGGCGAACAATGAGCAGTTCTTC. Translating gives CSVLRANNEQFF.

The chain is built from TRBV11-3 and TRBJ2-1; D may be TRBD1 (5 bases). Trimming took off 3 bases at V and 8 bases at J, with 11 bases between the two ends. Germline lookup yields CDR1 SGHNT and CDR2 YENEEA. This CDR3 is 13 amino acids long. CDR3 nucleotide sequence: TGTGCCAGCAGCTTCAGGGTTTGGGATGAGCAGTTCTTC. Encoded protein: CASSFRVWDEQFF.

CDR3 region: CASSTSSGGLNSNQPQHF. DNA of the CDR3: TGTGCCAGCAGCACCAGCTCCGGGGGCCTGAATAGCAATCAGCCCCAGCATTTT. The genes are TRBV21-1 and TRBJ1-5. TRBV21-1 counts as a pseudogene. The CDR3 spans 18 residues.

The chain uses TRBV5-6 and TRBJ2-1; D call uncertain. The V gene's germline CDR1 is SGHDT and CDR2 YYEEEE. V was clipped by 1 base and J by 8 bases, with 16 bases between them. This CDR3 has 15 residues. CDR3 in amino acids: CASSLSTGRSHEQFF. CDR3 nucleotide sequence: TGTGCCAGCAGCTTGTCGACTGGACGTAGCCATGAGCAGTTCTTC.

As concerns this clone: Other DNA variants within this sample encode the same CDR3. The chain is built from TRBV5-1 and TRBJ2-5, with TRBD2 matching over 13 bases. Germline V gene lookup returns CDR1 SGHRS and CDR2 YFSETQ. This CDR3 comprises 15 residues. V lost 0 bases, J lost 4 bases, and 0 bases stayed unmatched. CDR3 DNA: TGCGCCAGCAGCTTGGGGACTAGCGGGGGAGAGACCCAGTACTTC. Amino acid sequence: CASSLGTSGGETQYF.

CDR3 residues: CASSVEGYEQYF. The CDR3 nucleotides are TGTGCCAGCAGTGTAGAGGGTTACGAGCAGTACTTC. The chain is built from TRBV28 and TRBJ2-7; D perhaps matches TRBD2 (5 bases). The CDR3 has 12 amino acids. Between the trimmed V and J ends, which lost 5 bases and 4 bases, there was a span of 9 bases. Germline CDR1 is MDHEN and CDR2 is SYDVKM.

In DNA form, the CDR3 reads TGTGCCAGTAGTATCAGGTCCTCCACGAACACCGGGGAGCTGTTTTTT. It yields the protein CASSIRSSTNTGELFF. This chain joins TRBV19 and TRBJ2-2; D gene unclear. The length of the CDR3 is 16 residues. CDR1 is LNHDA, CDR2 SQIVND, per germline (reference sequence). V was shortened by 3 bases and J by 0 bases, with 11 bases between the two germline ends.

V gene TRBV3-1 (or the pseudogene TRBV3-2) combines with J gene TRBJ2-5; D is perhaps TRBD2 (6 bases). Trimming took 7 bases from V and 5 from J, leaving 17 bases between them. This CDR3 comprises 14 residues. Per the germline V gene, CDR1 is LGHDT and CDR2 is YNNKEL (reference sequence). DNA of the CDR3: TGTGCCAGCACTGATCTGGGACTCTCGGAGACCCAGTACTTC. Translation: CASTDLGLSETQYF.

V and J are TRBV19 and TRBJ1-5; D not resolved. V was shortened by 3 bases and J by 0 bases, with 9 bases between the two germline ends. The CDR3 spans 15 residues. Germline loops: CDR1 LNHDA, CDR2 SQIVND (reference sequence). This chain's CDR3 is CASSIATPSNQPQHF. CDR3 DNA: TGTGCCAGTAGTATCGCGACACCTAGCAATCAGCCCCAGCATTTT. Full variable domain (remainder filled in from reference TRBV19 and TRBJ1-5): DGGITQSPKYLFRKEGQNVTLSCEQNLNHDAMYWYRQDPGQGLRLIYYSQIVNDFQKGDIAEGYSVSREKKESFPLTVTSAQKNPTAFYLCASSIATPSNQPQHFGDGTRLSIL.

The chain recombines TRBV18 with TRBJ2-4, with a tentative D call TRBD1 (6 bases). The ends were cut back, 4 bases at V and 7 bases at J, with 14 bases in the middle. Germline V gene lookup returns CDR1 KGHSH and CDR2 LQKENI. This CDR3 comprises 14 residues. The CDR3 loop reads CASSLGQYGNIQYF. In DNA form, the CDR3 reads TGTGCCAGCTCACTTGGACAGTACGGGAACATTCAGTACTTC.

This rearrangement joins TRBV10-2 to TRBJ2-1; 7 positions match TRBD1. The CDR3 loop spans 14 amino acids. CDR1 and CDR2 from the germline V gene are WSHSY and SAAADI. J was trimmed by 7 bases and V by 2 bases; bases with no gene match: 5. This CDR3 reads CASSEAQGLNEQFF. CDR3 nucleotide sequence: TGCGCCAGCAGTGAGGCACAGGGGTTGAATGAGCAGTTCTTC.

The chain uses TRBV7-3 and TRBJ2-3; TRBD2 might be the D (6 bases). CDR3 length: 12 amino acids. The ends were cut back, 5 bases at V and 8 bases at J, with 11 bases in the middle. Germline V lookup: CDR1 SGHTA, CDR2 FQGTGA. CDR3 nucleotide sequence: TGTGCCAGCAGCCCCGGGGAGGTTACGCAGTATTTT. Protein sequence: CASSPGEVTQYF.

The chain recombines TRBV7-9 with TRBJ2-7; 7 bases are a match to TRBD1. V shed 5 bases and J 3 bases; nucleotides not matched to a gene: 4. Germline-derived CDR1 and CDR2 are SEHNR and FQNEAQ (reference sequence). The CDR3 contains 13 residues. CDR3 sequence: CASSQDRNYEQYF. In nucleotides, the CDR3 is TGTGCCAGCAGCCAGGACAGGAACTACGAGCAGTACTTC.

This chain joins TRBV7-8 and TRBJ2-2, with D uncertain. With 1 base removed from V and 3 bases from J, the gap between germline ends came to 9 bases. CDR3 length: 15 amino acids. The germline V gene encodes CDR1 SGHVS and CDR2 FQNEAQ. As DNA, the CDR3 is TGTGCCAGCAGCTTAGGTCAGGAATACACCGGGGAGCTGTTTTTT. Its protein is CASSLGQEYTGELFF. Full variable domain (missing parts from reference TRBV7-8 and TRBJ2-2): GAGVSQSPRYKVAKRGQDVALRCDPISGHVSLFWYQQALGQGPEFLTYFQNEAQLDKSGLPSDRFFAERPEGSVSTLKIQRTQQEDSAVYLCASSLGQEYTGELFFGEGSRLTVL.

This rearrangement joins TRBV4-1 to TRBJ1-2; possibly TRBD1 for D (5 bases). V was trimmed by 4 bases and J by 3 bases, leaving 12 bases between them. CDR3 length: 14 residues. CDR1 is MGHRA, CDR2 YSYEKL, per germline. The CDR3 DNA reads TGCGCCAGCAGCCCTAAACCACAGGACTATGGCTACACCTTC. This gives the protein CASSPKPQDYGYTF.

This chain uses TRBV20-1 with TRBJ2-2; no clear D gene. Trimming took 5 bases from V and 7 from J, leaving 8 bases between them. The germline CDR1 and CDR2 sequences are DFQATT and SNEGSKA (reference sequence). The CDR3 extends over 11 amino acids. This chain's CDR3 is CSAYSIGELFF. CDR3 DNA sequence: TGCAGTGCTTACTCTATCGGGGAGCTGTTTTTT.

CDR3 amino acids: CASSFRAGQETQYF. CDR3 in DNA: TGTGCCAGCAGTTTCCGGGCAGGCCAAGAGACCCAGTACTTC. The chain employs TRBV28 and TRBJ2-5; D unclear. V gave up 3 bases and J gave up 1 base, with 9 bases separating them. In germline, CDR1 is MDHEN, CDR2 SYDVKM. The CDR3 has 14 amino acids.

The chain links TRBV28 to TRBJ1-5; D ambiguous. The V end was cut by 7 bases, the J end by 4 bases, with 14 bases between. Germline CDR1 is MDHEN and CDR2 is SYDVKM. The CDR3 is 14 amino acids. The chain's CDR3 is CASIGEMQNQPQHF. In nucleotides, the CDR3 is TGTGCCAGCATCGGCGAGATGCAAAATCAGCCCCAGCATTTT. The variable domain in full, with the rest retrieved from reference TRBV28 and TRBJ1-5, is DVKVTQSSRYLVKRTGEKVFLECVQDMDHENMFWYRQDPGLGLRLIYFSYDVKMKEKGDIPEGYSVSREKKERFSLILESASTNQTSMYLCASIGEMQNQPQHFGDGTRLSIL.

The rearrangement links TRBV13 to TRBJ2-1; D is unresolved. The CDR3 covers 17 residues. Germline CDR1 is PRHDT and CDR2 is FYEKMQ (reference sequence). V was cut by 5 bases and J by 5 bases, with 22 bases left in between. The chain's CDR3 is CASSALLRPLYHNEQFF. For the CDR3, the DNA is TGTGCCAGCAGCGCACTCCTGCGACCACTCTACCACAATGAGCAGTTCTTC. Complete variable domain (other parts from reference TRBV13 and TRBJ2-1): AAGVIQSPRHLIKEKRETATLKCYPIPRHDTVYWYQQGPGQDPQFLISFYEKMQSDKGSIPDRFSAQQFSDYHSELNMSSLELGDSALYFCASSALLRPLYHNEQFFGPGTRLTVL.

CDR3 nucleotide sequence: TGTGCCTGGAGTGGGTCGGGAAACACCATATATTTT. Protein product: CAWSGSGNTIYF. The V and J genes are TRBV30 and TRBJ1-3; D call uncertain. This CDR3 comprises 12 residues. From germline, CDR1 is GTSNPN and CDR2 SVGIG (reference sequence). Trimming left V 1 base short and J 4 bases short, with 5 bases between.

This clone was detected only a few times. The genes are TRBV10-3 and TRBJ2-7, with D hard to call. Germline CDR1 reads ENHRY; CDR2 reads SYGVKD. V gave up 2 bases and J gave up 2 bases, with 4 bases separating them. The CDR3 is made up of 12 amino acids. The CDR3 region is CAISEPAYEQYF. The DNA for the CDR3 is TGTGCCATCAGTGAGCCGGCCTACGAGCAGTACTTC.

The CDR3: CSVGVTDTQYF. DNA of the CDR3: TGCAGCGTTGGTGTCACAGATACGCAGTATTTT. The rearrangement joins TRBV29-1 to TRBJ2-3; D is uncertain. The V gene lost 4 bases and the J gene lost 2 bases, with 4 bases spanning the gap. Germline values: CDR1 SQVTM, CDR2 ANQGSEA. This CDR3 region has 11 residues.